The TCR beta chain described here comes from a study of T cell changes during pregnancy in multiple sclerosis. Clones were read by immunoSEQ multiplex PCR, and TCRdb kept only the in-frame ones, dropping some. The repertoire consists of 34,000 or so clones, with almost 90% occurring once and the leading ten covering around 4.3%. V gave up 7 bases and J gave up 6 bases; unmatched junction bases: 9. This CDR3 has 15 amino acids. Germline V gene sequence: CDR1 ENHRY, CDR2 SYGVKD. This rearrangement joins TRBV10-3 to TRBJ2-1; 10 bases match TRBD1. The TCR was taken from a female donor with multiple sclerosis, enrolled in a pregnancy study. Source: CD8+ T cells from peripheral blood mononuclear cells, taken after pregnancy. The CDR3 sequence: CAINGDRGTTNEQFF. The CDR3 nucleotides read TGTGCCATCAACGGGGACAGGGGTACAACCAATGAGCAGTTCTTC.